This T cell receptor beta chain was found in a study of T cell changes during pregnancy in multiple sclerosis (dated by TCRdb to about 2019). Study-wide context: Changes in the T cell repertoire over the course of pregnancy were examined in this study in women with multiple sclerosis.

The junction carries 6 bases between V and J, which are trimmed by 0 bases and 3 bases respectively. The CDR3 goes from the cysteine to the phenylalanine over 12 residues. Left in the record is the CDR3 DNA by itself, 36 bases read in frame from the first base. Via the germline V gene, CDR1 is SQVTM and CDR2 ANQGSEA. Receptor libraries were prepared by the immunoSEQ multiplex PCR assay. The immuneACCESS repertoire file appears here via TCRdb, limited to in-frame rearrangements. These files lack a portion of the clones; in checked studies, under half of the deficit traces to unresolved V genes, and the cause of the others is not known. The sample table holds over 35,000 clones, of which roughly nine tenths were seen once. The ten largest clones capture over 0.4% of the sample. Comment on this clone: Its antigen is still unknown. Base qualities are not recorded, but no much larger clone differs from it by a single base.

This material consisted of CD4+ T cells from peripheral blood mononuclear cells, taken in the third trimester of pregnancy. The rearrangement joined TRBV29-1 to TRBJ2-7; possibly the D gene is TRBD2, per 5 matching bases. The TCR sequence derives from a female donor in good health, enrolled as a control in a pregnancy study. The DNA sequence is TGCAGCGTTGAAGAAGGAGGCTACGAGCAGTACTTC. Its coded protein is CSVEEGGYEQYF.